This TCR beta chain was profiled in a study of blood T cell repertoires in COVID-19. This CDR3 has 12 amino acids. Per the germline V gene, CDR1 is LNHNV and CDR2 is YYDKDF (reference sequence). The V end lost 2 bases, the J end lost 5 bases, and 3 bases lay between the germline ends. The repertoire was sequenced with immunoSEQ multiplex PCR; TCRdb's copy has only in-frame clones and lacks some. The top ten hold 1.5% to 2% of the sample, which has fewer than 350,000 clones, approximately 88% seen once. This clonotype originated in a woman younger than 45 with COVID-19, enrolled during active disease. Sequenced: peripheral blood. This chain uses TRBV15 with TRBJ2-2, with D unresolved. In nucleotides, the CDR3 is TGTGCCACCAGCAGACGTACCGGGGAGCTGTTTTTT. Protein product: CATSRRTGELFF. Full variable domain (remainder filled in from reference TRBV15 and TRBJ2-2): DAMVIQNPRYQVTQFGKPVTLSCSQTLNHNVMYWYQQKSSQAPKLLFHYYDKDFNNEADTPDNFQSRRPNTSFCFLDIRSPGLGDTAMYLCATSRRTGELFFGEGSRLTVL.